This T cell receptor (beta chain) emerged from a study of control samples from healthy donors and cancer patients (dated by TCRdb to the early 2020s). The library came from the immunoSEQ multiplex PCR assay. TCRdb holds this immuneACCESS table with in-frame rearrangements only. Some clones are missing; in checked studies, unresolved V genes explain under half, and the rest has no known cause. The sample table lists about 45,000 clones, over 65% of them with a count of one. The leading ten clones occupy 17% of the sample. CDR1 and CDR2 (SGHTA, FQGNSA) derive from the germline V gene. Trimming takes 1 base off V and 4 bases off J; junction bases not matched to a gene: 7. From its cysteine to its phenylalanine, the CDR3 spans 17 amino acids. Solely the CDR3 DNA is kept, with 51 bases framed from the first base. In regard to this clone: The specificity of this receptor is unknown. No much larger clonotype is one base removed from it; base qualities were not supplied.

Sequencing input: formalin-fixed, paraffin-embedded tissue. Recombination joined TRBV7-2 with TRBJ2-7, with 13 middle bases fitting TRBD2. The source is a male donor with melanoma. The sequence in DNA is TGTGCCAGCAGCTTAGTTGCAGGGACTAGCGGGAAGTACGAGCAGTACTTC. Its translation reads: CASSLVAGTSGKYEQYF. The variable domain in full, with residues beyond the CDR3 obtained from the reference TRBV7-2 and TRBJ2-7 genes, is GAGVSQSPSNKVTEKGKDVELRCDPISGHTALYWYRQSLGQGLEFLIYFQGNSAPDKSGLPSDRFSAERTGGSVSTLTIQRTQQEDSAVYLCASSLVAGTSGKYEQYFGPGTRLTVT.